This T cell receptor (beta chain) was identified during a study of response to subunit inactivated influenza vaccine. Using its own MiXCR run on the RT-PCR reads, TCRdb lists one record per CDR3 protein. The table lists about 520,000 distinct CDR3 sequences, roughly 25% of them singletons. Per the germline V gene, CDR1 is SGHTA and CDR2 is FQGTGA. Trimming shortened V by 5 bases and J by 7 bases, and 24 bases separated the two germline ends. This CDR3 spans 16 amino acids. General study results and limits: The authors suggested that every seasonal influenza vaccination recruits few new T cells.

This clonotype has only a few counts. Its antigen is still unknown. Here the sequenced sample was CD4+ T cells sorted from PBMCs, taken roughly 5 days after vaccination. This receptor was obtained from a man over 45 who received an inactivated influenza vaccine. The V call is TRBV7-3, the J call TRBJ2-7; maybe TRBD2 (5 bases). CDR3 residues: CASSLTFQPNGEEQYF. The CDR3 DNA reads TGTGCCAGCAGCCTTACTTTTCAACCGAATGGGGAGGAGCAGTACTTC. The entire variable domain, with the rest obtained from reference TRBV7-3 and TRBJ2-7, is as follows: GAGVSQTPSNKVTEKGKYVELRCDPISGHTALYWYRQSLGQGPEFLIYFQGTGAADDSGLPNDRFFAVRPEGSVSTLKIQRTERGDSAVYLCASSLTFQPNGEEQYFGPGTRLTVT.